This T cell receptor (beta chain) came from a study of PD-1 blockade in mismatch repair-deficient tumors. About the research overall: All were previously treated, progressing patients with approximately 12 mismatch repair-deficient cancer types.

PCR or immunohistochemistry showed mismatch repair deficiency in every enrolled patient. Three pembrolizumab responders had their TCRs sequenced. General study findings and limits: Tumor-resident clones, often undetectable pretreatment in blood, expanded then contracted after pembrolizumab.

Clones were read by immunoSEQ multiplex PCR, and TCRdb kept only the in-frame ones, dropping some. Of roughly 32,000 clones in the sample, about 85% were seen once. As concerns this clone: Its antigen is as yet unknown.

The clonotype originates from an adult with mismatch repair-deficient cancer. This material consisted of PBMCs, taken 6 to 7 weeks after starting pembrolizumab.

The CDR3 sequence is CASSFLGESDTQYF. CDR3 sequence (DNA): TGTGCCAGCAGCTTTTTAGGGGAATCAGATACGCAGTATTTT. V gene TRBV7-9 combines with J gene TRBJ2-3; D might be TRBD1 (5 bases). V was trimmed by 3 bases and J by 4 bases, leaving 11 bases between them. The CDR3 totals 14 residues. CDR1 is SEHNR, CDR2 FQNEAQ, per germline (reference sequence).